This T cell receptor (beta chain) was recorded in a study of OX40 agonist ivuxolimab in advanced cancers. With regard to the full study: The costimulatory receptor OX40 (CD134) was targeted by ivuxolimab, a fully human IgG2 agonistic monoclonal antibody. Peripheral TCRbeta sequencing was intended to test whether TCR sequence diversity was altered and clonal T-cell expansion was caused by ivuxolimab. Intravenous ivuxolimab was administered to patients every 2 weeks at six dose levels: 0.01, 0.1, 0.3, 1.5, 3 and 10 mg/kg. Partial responses were achieved by three dose-escalation patients, of whom one had hepatocellular carcinoma and two had cutaneous melanoma. Prior anti-PD-1, anti-PD-L1 or anti-CTLA-4 therapy was permitted, and 30% to 50% of dose-escalation patients had received checkpoint inhibitors. The dose-escalation cohort was around 83% male with a mean age of about 60 years, ranging from roughly 23 to 85. The monotherapy dose-escalation portion (N = 52 patients) of the phase I ivuxolimab trial is reported in the paper. Among the roughly 50 dose-escalation patients, some 19 had hepatocellular carcinoma, 15 or so melanoma, 9 renal cell carcinoma and 9 head and neck cancer.

In the case of this clone: Its cognate antigen has yet to be identified. No base qualities exist here, and no much larger clone lies one base off it.

Study-level results and caveats: After ivuxolimab, CD8+ T cells had more expanded clones than CD4+ T cells on average. The antigen specificity of the peripheral T cells that underwent clonal expansion was not determined. Low levels of normalized T-cell clonal expansion were also seen in some patients who did not respond. Partial responders in the 0.1-3.0 mg/kg groups had among the lowest normalized peripheral clonal expansion, especially among CD8+ T cells. At doses of 0.1 to 3.0 mg/kg, clonal expansion of both CD4+ and CD8+ blood T cells was observed from baseline to week 6.

The trial excluded patients who had a history of autoimmune disease or who were on systemic immunosuppression. Peripheral blood for TCR sequencing was drawn from every dose cohort at baseline, at cycle 4 day 1 and at cycle 7 day 1. The samples were taken from a phase I, first-in-human, multicenter, open-label dose-escalation trial of ivuxolimab. Adults with locally advanced or metastatic head and neck squamous cell, hepatocellular, melanoma or renal cell carcinoma were enrolled in the trial. Before TCR sequencing, CD4+ T cells and CD8+ T cells were sorted from peripheral blood as separate populations. To sequence the TCRbeta CDR3 region, genomic DNA was isolated from the sorted cells. The immunoSEQ Assay was used to sequence the TCRbeta CDR3 regions. TCRdb retrieved this table from immuneACCESS and kept in-frame rearrangements only. Not all clones are present; in checked studies, unresolved V genes account for under half, and no reason is known for the remainder. The sample profile shows roughly 57,000 clones; roughly 87% of them were found once. The top ten clones comprise 16% of the sample.

The CDR3 sequence holds 16 residues, the cysteine and phenylalanine included. Just the 48-base CDR3 DNA is kept, in frame starting at base 1. Trimming removed 1 base from V and 14 bases from J; the gene matches leave 15 bases unexplained. The germline V gene encodes CDR1 MDHEN and CDR2 SYDVKM. The clonotype originates from an adult with an advanced solid tumor such as melanoma, head and neck, liver or kidney cancer. The chain is assembled from TRBV28 and TRBJ2-1; 9 bases in the junction line up with TRBD1. Sequencing was performed on CD4+ or CD8+ T cells sorted from blood, taken in a trial of the OX40 agonist ivuxolimab. At the DNA level, the sequence is TGTGCCAGCAGTTTATTGACCGGGACAGGGCAAAAGAAGGAGTTCTTC. It translates to CASSLLTGTGQKKEFF.